Sequencing of this TCR beta chain was carried out in a study of blood T cell repertoires in COVID-19. Germline assignment: CDR1 LGHDT and CDR2 YNNKEL (reference sequence). Trimming removed 1 base from V and 6 bases from J; junction bases left unmatched: 2. CDR3 length equals 14 residues. The repertoire was sequenced with immunoSEQ multiplex PCR; TCRdb's copy has only in-frame clones and lacks some. This sample yields approximately 110,000 clones, of which 85% to 90% are seen a single time; 1% to 1.4% belongs to the top ten. The chain links TRBV3-1 (or the pseudogene TRBV3-2) to TRBJ2-4; 8 bases align to TRBD2. The clonotype comes from a human donor in a cohort sampled during active COVID-19. Sample: peripheral blood. The CDR3 region is CASSQALAANIQYF. In nucleotides, the CDR3 is TGTGCCAGCAGCCAAGCACTAGCGGCAAACATTCAGTACTTC.